The 8 T cell receptor beta chains listed next were all sequenced from one sample in a study of T cells in localized non-small cell lung cancer. Only in-frame clones appear in the TCRdb table, and some are missing; sequencing was by immunoSEQ multiplex PCR. Seen here are 25,000 or so clones, roughly 90% observed once, and the top ten hold approximately 6.1%. The starting material was PBMCs, obtained before any cancer treatment. The receptor source for this set is a man aged 40 to 69 with stage II lung adenocarcinoma.

The chain recombines TRBV6-1 with TRBJ2-1; weak D call: TRBD2 (6 bases). Trimming shortened V by 3 bases and J by 0 bases, and 15 bases separated the two germline ends. Germline CDR1 and CDR2: MNHNS and SASEGT. The CDR3 runs 17 residues. The CDR3 reads CASSERGARSSYNEQFF. The CDR3 DNA reads TGTGCCAGCAGTGAGCGGGGTGCCAGGAGCTCCTACAATGAGCAGTTCTTC.

This chain joins TRBV5-1 and TRBJ1-1, with TRBD1 as a possible D gene (5 bases). The CDR3 spans 13 residues. V lost 5 bases and J 1 base, leaving 9 bases between the germline ends. The V gene's germline CDR1 is SGHRS and CDR2 YFSETQ. CDR3 loop: CASRVGGNTEAFF. In nucleotides, the CDR3 is TGCGCCAGCAGAGTCGGGGGGAACACTGAAGCTTTCTTT.

V gene TRBV7-3 combines with J gene TRBJ1-3, with D unclear. This CDR3 has 17 amino acids. In germline, CDR1 is SGHTA, CDR2 FQGTGA. V dropped 5 bases and J dropped 0 bases, with 17 bases sitting between them. CDR3 amino acids: CASSPTGPGLSGNTIYF. The CDR3 DNA sequence: TGTGCCAGCAGCCCAACCGGACCCGGCCTCTCTGGAAACACCATATATTTT.

The rearrangement joins TRBV6-5 to TRBJ2-1; possible D gene TRBD2, 6 bases. Germline V CDR1 and CDR2: MNHEY, SVGAGI. Trimming took 2 bases from V and 8 from J, leaving 13 bases between them. The CDR3 consists of 14 residues. The CDR3 DNA reads as TGTGCCAGCAGTTACGCGGGACTTGGACATGAGCAGTTCTTC. This sequence encodes CASSYAGLGHEQFF.

The J gene is TRBJ2-7, the V gene TRBV7-2; perhaps TRBD2 as D (6 bases). V dropped 1 base and J dropped 6 bases, with 10 bases sitting between them. The CDR3 covers 13 residues. CDR1 and CDR2 from the germline V gene are SGHTA and FQGNSA. CDR3 bases: TGTGCCAGCAGCTTAGGGGAGGAGGGCGAGCAGTACTTC. Its translation: CASSLGEEGEQYF. The full variable domain, its missing parts supplied by reference TRBV7-2 and TRBJ2-7, is GAGVSQSPSNKVTEKGKDVELRCDPISGHTALYWYRQSLGQGLEFLIYFQGNSAPDKSGLPSDRFSAERTGGSVSTLTIQRTQQEDSAVYLCASSLGEEGEQYFGPGTRLTVT.

J is TRBJ1-1 and V is TRBV9; D unclear. CDR3 length equals 14 residues. In germline, CDR1 is SGDLS, CDR2 YYNGEE. Trimming removed 2 bases at V and 0 bases at J, with 8 bases between. In DNA, the CDR3 is TGTGCCAGCAGCGTTCAAGGGATGAACACTGAAGCTTTCTTT. Translating it yields CASSVQGMNTEAFF.

The chain combines TRBV16 with TRBJ1-1; D uncertain. This CDR3 contains 14 residues. The germline gives CDR1 KGHSY, CDR2 FQNENV. V gave up 7 bases and J gave up 0 bases, with 12 bases separating them. CDR3 sequence: CASNPAGVNTEAFF. In DNA, the CDR3 is TGTGCCAGCAACCCAGCTGGAGTGAACACTGAAGCTTTCTTT.

This clone was counted a few times. The chain employs TRBV7-2 and TRBJ2-1; weak D call: TRBD1 (6 bases). V was cut by 0 bases and J by 0 bases, with 12 bases left in between. This CDR3 has 17 amino acids. In germline, CDR1 is SGHTA, CDR2 FQGNSA. The CDR3: CASSLATGTSSYNEQFF. Here the CDR3 DNA reads TGTGCCAGCAGCTTAGCCACAGGGACGAGCTCCTACAATGAGCAGTTCTTC.